The table lists the clone carrying this TCR beta chain with a few counts. Its antigen is not known. This sample was taken from a study of cytomegalovirus exposure and HLA in healthy donors. Study information: The roughly 110 validation repertoires were reported in a later analysis to have been generated on the same platform as the approximately 700 first-cohort repertoires.

The V gene's germline CDR1 is SGHAT and CDR2 FQNNGV. The CDR3 is 12 amino acids. Trimming cost V 5 bases and J 6 bases, with 8 bases left between them. The donors were members of the validation cohort comprising 100 to 150 subjects, separate from the approximately 630-subject first cohort. Here immunoSEQ multiplex PCR was the method, and the copy in TCRdb shows in-frame clones only, minus some. The profile covers roughly 220,000 clones, with 65% to 85% appearing a single time and more than 12% taken by the ten largest. Study results and limitations: Reportedly, diagnosis of cytomegalovirus status by the classifier showed high specificity and sensitivity. It was approximately 150 TCR beta chains that were listed as cytomegalovirus-associated.

Input material: PBMCs. This chain links TRBV11-2 with TRBJ2-1; D remains unclear. The TCR sequence derives from a woman in her 30s in good health and CMV-seropositive. The CDR3 is CASSAGRNEQFF. Written as DNA, the CDR3 is TGTGCCAGCAGCGCCGGTCGCAATGAGCAGTTCTTC.